This TCR beta chain was profiled in a study of T cell repertoires in cytomegalovirus infection. Regarding this clonotype: Its antigen is as yet unknown.

One entry per CDR3 protein results from TCRdb running MiXCR on the reads. The table lists about 300,000 distinct CDR3 sequences, under 30% of them singletons, with approximately 14% in the top ten. This CDR3 comprises 15 residues. Germline CDR1 reads MNHEY; CDR2 reads SMNVEV (reference sequence). V gave up 4 bases and J gave up 7 bases, with 17 bases separating them. Study results and caveats: Clonotype analysis showed dominance of the ex vivo response by HLA-C-restricted CMV-specific TCR beta clonotypes.

Sample: PBMCs. The TCR comes from a human donor in good health (CMV status not recorded). Some clones in this sample may be carry-over from other donors' samples. The gene calls are TRBV27 and TRBJ1-5; maybe TRBD1 (6 bases). The CDR3 is CASSSTGWGAQPQHF. Here the CDR3 DNA reads TGTGCCAGCAGTTCCACGGGGTGGGGGGCCCAGCCCCAGCATTTT.